The 3 T cell receptor beta chains below all came from one sample that was sequenced in a study of blood T cell repertoires in COVID-19. Here immunoSEQ multiplex PCR was the method, and the copy in TCRdb shows in-frame clones only, minus some. The sample consists of some 260,000 clones, 88% of them appearing once. The sample consisted of peripheral blood. These receptor sequences come from a man older than 75 with acute or convalescent COVID-19.

This clone showed up just a few times. The CDR3 protein is CASSSGLRGNQPQHF. The CDR3 nucleotides read TGTGCCAGCAGTTCGGGCCTGAGGGGCAATCAGCCCCAGCATTTT. J is TRBJ1-5 and V is TRBV6-2 or TRBV6-3, with D hard to call. The CDR3 length is 15 residues. V lost 4 bases to trimming and J lost 2 bases, with 12 bases between them. Per germline, CDR1 MNHEY and CDR2 SVGEGT.

V and J are TRBV7-3 and TRBJ1-1, with D hard to call. The CDR3 is made up of 14 amino acids. CDR1 SGHTA and CDR2 FQGTGA come from the germline V gene. V was cut by 0 bases and J by 2 bases, with 7 bases left in between. CDR3 nucleotides: TGTGCCAGCAGCTTAACGCGCGGAAACACTGAAGCTTTCTTT. It translates to CASSLTRGNTEAFF. Based on the CDR3 plus reference TRBV7-3 and TRBJ1-1, the full variable domain is GAGVSQTPSNKVTEKGKYVELRCDPISGHTALYWYRQSLGQGPEFLIYFQGTGAADDSGLPNDRFFAVRPEGSVSTLKIQRTERGDSAVYLCASSLTRGNTEAFFGQGTRLTVV.

The V call is TRBV7-2, the J call TRBJ2-7; 9 bases fit TRBD1. J was trimmed by 4 bases and V by 5 bases; bases with no gene match: 6. CDR3 length equals 14 residues. Germline CDR1 and CDR2: SGHTA and FQGNSA. The CDR3 sequence: CASSPGQGLYEQYF. DNA of the CDR3: TGTGCCAGCAGCCCAGGACAGGGGTTATACGAGCAGTACTTC.